The sequence of this TCR beta chain was determined in a study of a mutant IDH1 vaccine in newly diagnosed glioma. Germline V lookup: CDR1 SGHRS, CDR2 YFSETQ. This CDR3 comprises 17 residues. Trimming cost V 4 bases and J 6 bases; bases outside gene matches: 15. A remark on this clone: The antigen is not known.

The protocol was immunoSEQ multiplex PCR, while the TCRdb copy is restricted to in-frame clones and leaves out a portion. In the table there are tens of thousands of clones, 80% to 85% of which are singletons. Time point described: week 35, safety follow-up. The vaccine gave 300 ug of a 20-mer mutant IDH1 peptide subcutaneously per dose. Astrocytomas that were new, WHO grade 3 or 4, IDH1-mutant and ATRX-lost were present in the donors. Study observations and caveats: Pseudoprogression appeared unlinked to shifts in leading peripheral T cell clonotypes.

The sequence was obtained from a woman between 18 and 30 years old with glioma. The specimen was PBMCs, collected from a glioma patient whose treatment included an IDH1 peptide vaccine. The chain couples TRBV5-1 to TRBJ2-1; TRBD2 aligns across 8 bases. CDR3 in DNA: TGCGCCAGCAGCCCTAATACCGGGACTAGTTGGGCCAATGAGCAGTTCTTC. This sequence encodes CASSPNTGTSWANEQFF. The complete variable domain, with remaining parts taken from reference TRBV5-1 and TRBJ2-1, reads KAGVTQTPRYLIKTRGQQVTLSCSPISGHRSVSWYQQTPGQGLQFLFEYFSETQRNKGNFPGRFSGRQFSNSRSEMNVSTLELGDSALYLCASSPNTGTSWANEQFFGPGTRLTVL.